A selection of T cell receptor beta chains follows, all from one sample in a study of shared clonotypes between healthy human individuals. Only in-frame clones appear in the TCRdb table, and some are missing; sequencing was by immunoSEQ multiplex PCR. The table shows some 2.1 million clones, with about 95% occurring only once. Sequenced material: naive CD4+ T cells sorted from blood. The receptors shown here come from a man between 18 and 29 years old in good health. Both conserved end residues are part of each CDR3. The D gene is left open where the match is weak.

j_call d_call v_call cdr3_nt cdr3_aa
TRBJ1-3 NA TRBV10-3 TGTGCCATCAGTATGGGGGGAATGGCGGCGGGAAACACCATATATTTT CAISMGGMAAGNTIYF
TRBJ1-6 TRBD1 TRBV7-2 TGTGCCAGCAGCGCTCGACAGGGGCCCGAGGGACCCCTCCACTTT CASSARQGPEGPLHF
TRBJ1-2 NA TRBV6-5 TGTGCCAGCAGTAACGAGGGCCACTATGGCTACACCTTC CASSNEGHYGYTF
TRBJ2-5 TRBD1 TRBV19 TGTGCCAGTAGTACGCTAGGGCAGGGGGCGCGGGAGACCCAGTACTTC CASSTLGQGARETQYF
TRBJ1-2 NA TRBV2 TGTGCCAGCATGGGCAGGGGTAGAGCTACAGGCGGCTACACCTTC CASMGRGRATGGYTF
TRBJ2-5 NA TRBV4-1 TGCGCCAGCAGCCAAAATAGGATCGGGTCGGGGGTCCAAGAGACCCAGTACTTC CASSQNRIGSGVQETQYF
TRBJ2-3 NA TRBV6-5 TGTGCCAGCAGGACGGGCGGAGATACGCAGTATTTT CASRTGGDTQYF
TRBJ2-5 NA TRBV18 TGTGCCAGCTCACCGAGGCCCCAGGGGCAAGAGACCCAGTACTTC CASSPRPQGQETQYF
TRBJ2-3 TRBD1 TRBV7-8 TGTGCCAGCAGCCGGGGACAGGGCAAAACAGATACGCAGTATTTT CASSRGQGKTDTQYF
TRBJ1-5 TRBD1 TRBV9 TGTGCCAGCAGCGTGGGACAGGGCGTTCAGCCCCAGCATTTT CASSVGQGVQPQHF
TRBJ1-1 NA TRBV7-8 TGTGCCAGCAGCTTACACAGTGGGAACACTGAAGCTTTCTTT CASSLHSGNTEAFF
TRBJ2-7 NA TRBV5-4 TGTGCCAGCAGCCCTTCAATCGTTGTGGGGGGATTAAGCGAGCAGTACTTC CASSPSIVVGGLSEQYF
TRBJ2-3 TRBD2 TRBV7-2 TGTGCCAGCGCCAGTAGCGGGACGCGCACAGATACGCAGTATTTT CASASSGTRTDTQYF
TRBJ1-1 NA TRBV6-5 TGTGCCAGCAGTTCAGTGATGAACACTGAAGCTTTCTTT CASSSVMNTEAFF
TRBJ2-7 NA TRBV2 TGTGCCAGCAGTGAAGGACAGGCCCCCCGTGATTTC CASSEGQAPRDF